A selection of T cell receptor beta chains follows, all from one sample in a study of cytomegalovirus exposure and HLA in healthy donors. Profiling relied on immunoSEQ multiplex PCR, and the TCRdb table lists in-frame clones only, not all of them. The sample carries under 200,000 clones, more than 80% recorded once. The sample comprised PBMCs. The receptor set was obtained from a woman between 18 and 29 years old in good health and CMV-seronegative. The conserved cysteine and the conserved F or W are not part of the CDR3 here. Fields, in order: V gene, J gene, CDR3 protein.

V gene: TRBV6-5; J gene: TRBJ1-1; CDR3 protein: ASRPGYGYTEAF
V gene: TRBV7-9; J gene: TRBJ1-2; CDR3 protein: SSSQRNRGRVYGYT
V gene: TRBV7-3; J gene: TRBJ2-4; CDR3 protein: ASSLTRDENIQY
V gene: TRBV28; J gene: TRBJ2-2; CDR3 protein: ASSPVDRDTGELF
V gene: TRBV28; J gene: TRBJ2-7; CDR3 protein: ASSLRAEKTNYEQY
V gene: TRBV7-9; J gene: TRBJ1-1; CDR3 protein: ASSLDRPAVTEAF
V gene: TRBV5-1; J gene: TRBJ2-5; CDR3 protein: ASSPQGRETQY
V gene: TRBV29-1; J gene: TRBJ2-1; CDR3 protein: SVEGFWGYSGTSGRSSYYNEQF
V gene: TRBV6-1; J gene: TRBJ2-7; CDR3 protein: ASSDGWNEQY
V gene: TRBV7-9; J gene: TRBJ2-2; CDR3 protein: ASSLSNTGELF
V gene: TRBV13; J gene: TRBJ2-7; CDR3 protein: ASSRLQGTYEQY
V gene: TRBV6-1; J gene: TRBJ2-7; CDR3 protein: ASSAQGDSHEQY
V gene: TRBV7-8; J gene: TRBJ2-1; CDR3 protein: ASSRNEQF
V gene: TRBV6-5; J gene: TRBJ1-2; CDR3 protein: ASSYRRTVSNYGYT
V gene: TRBV19; J gene: TRBJ2-3; CDR3 protein: ASRSIFTDTQY
V gene: TRBV7-9; J gene: TRBJ2-3; CDR3 protein: ASSLSRIRRGITDTQY
V gene: TRBV2; J gene: TRBJ1-1; CDR3 protein: ASSEYRGVRTEAF
V gene: TRBV28; J gene: TRBJ2-7; CDR3 protein: ASSTGGVEQY
V gene: TRBV28; J gene: TRBJ2-2; CDR3 protein: ASRQAGTNTGELF
V gene: TRBV5-1; J gene: TRBJ2-7; CDR3 protein: ASSLSSYEQY
V gene: TRBV9; J gene: TRBJ2-3; CDR3 protein: ASSVAGWADTQY
V gene: TRBV28; J gene: TRBJ1-1; CDR3 protein: ASSFNNPVSHDEAF
V gene: TRBV6-4; J gene: TRBJ2-3; CDR3 protein: ASSGQGESDTQY
V gene: TRBV27; J gene: TRBJ2-7; CDR3 protein: ASSLRYPDRQTSYEQY
V gene: TRBV28; J gene: TRBJ2-7; CDR3 protein: ASSLGQGRATYEQY
V gene: TRBV29-1; J gene: TRBJ2-7; CDR3 protein: SVGQGISYEQY
V gene: TRBV5-4; J gene: TRBJ1-2; CDR3 protein: ASTQDRIYGYT
V gene: TRBV29-1; J gene: TRBJ2-6; CDR3 protein: SVRSRGIVTGANVLT
V gene: TRBV2; J gene: TRBJ2-1; CDR3 protein: ASSGGEGTGYEQF
V gene: TRBV14; J gene: TRBJ1-5; CDR3 protein: ASSREHGTSNQPQH
V gene: TRBV7-6; J gene: TRBJ1-2; CDR3 protein: ASSLAGGDGYT
V gene: TRBV4-1; J gene: TRBJ2-7; CDR3 protein: ASSQEETGAYEQY
V gene: TRBV5-6; J gene: TRBJ2-1; CDR3 protein: ASSVLSGAAYNEQF
V gene: TRBV19; J gene: TRBJ1-3; CDR3 protein: ASRPHQGVSGNTIY
V gene: TRBV10-3; J gene: TRBJ2-5; CDR3 protein: AISGFATGETQY
V gene: TRBV5-6; J gene: TRBJ2-6; CDR3 protein: ASSTTGFGANVLT
V gene: TRBV5-6; J gene: TRBJ2-7; CDR3 protein: ASSRTGSPYEQY
V gene: TRBV27; J gene: TRBJ1-2; CDR3 protein: ASSLSAGTANGYT
V gene: TRBV7-3; J gene: TRBJ2-1; CDR3 protein: ASSSPTGAYNEQF
V gene: TRBV7-9; J gene: TRBJ1-2; CDR3 protein: ASSLTQANYGYT